This TCR beta chain was profiled in a study of T cells in Graves' hyperthyroidism and ophthalmopathy. Study-level findings and limits: Within blood appeared most thyroid clonotypes that had expanded above 0.001.

The CDR3 is 14 residues long. Germline V lookup: CDR1 LGHDT, CDR2 YNNKEL (reference sequence). With 3 bases removed from V and 7 bases from J, the gap between germline ends came to 12 bases. Uncontrolled infection, other autoimmune disease, pregnancy or lactation disqualified patients from enrolment. Source material for PBMCs was more than 9.5 ml fresh peripheral blood. With regard to this clonotype: Its antigen is still unknown.

What was amplified from RNA transcripts were TCR beta CDR3 regions. An initial round of RT-PCR targeting the TCR CDR3 relied on the HTBI primer set. TCRdb re-derived calls from the multiplex PCR reads in MiXCR, one entry per CDR3 protein. The table records around 280,000 distinct CDR3 sequences, around 15% of them present only once. This TCR derives from a middle-aged woman with Graves' hyperthyroidism. The chain uses TRBV3-1 and TRBJ1-4, with D perhaps matching TRBD1 (5 bases). The specimen was blood. CDR3 DNA: TGTGCCAGCAGCCACCAGGGTGGAGGTGAAAAACTGTTTTTT. It codes for CASSHQGGGEKLFF.